These 5 T cell receptor beta chains share one sample of origin, sequenced in a study of blood T cell repertoires in COVID-19. TCRdb's copy holds only in-frame clones and misses some; the assay was immunoSEQ multiplex PCR. The data show some 400,000 clones, roughly 86% seen once. Sequenced sample: peripheral blood. All receptors come from a human donor in a cohort sampled during active COVID-19.

The V gene is TRBV19, the J gene TRBJ2-7; tentatively, D is TRBD1 (5 bases). V was clipped by 4 bases and J by 0 bases, with 10 bases between them. The CDR3 extends over 14 amino acids. CDR1 and CDR2 from the germline V gene are LNHDA and SQIVND (reference sequence). CDR3: CASSTQGNSYEQYF. In DNA, the CDR3 is TGTGCCAGTAGTACCCAGGGCAACTCCTACGAGCAGTACTTC.

V gene TRBV11-2 combines with J gene TRBJ2-6, with D unresolved. The germline V gene has CDR1 SGHAT and CDR2 FQNNGV. Trimming cost V 5 bases and J 4 bases, with 6 bases left between them. The CDR3 has 13 residues. The CDR3, as DNA: TGTGCCAGCAGCCCCAGGGGGGCCAACGTCCTGACTTTC. Amino acids: CASSPRGANVLTF.

V is TRBV6-1 and J is TRBJ1-6; maybe TRBD1 (6 bases). This CDR3 is built from 14 residues. Trimming left V 8 bases short and J 10 bases short, with 18 bases between. The germline CDR1 and CDR2 sequences are MNHNS and SASEGT. The CDR3 spells CASGYRVRESPLHF. The CDR3 coding sequence is TGTGCCAGCGGATACAGGGTGAGAGAATCACCCCTCCACTTT.

V and J are TRBV7-9 and TRBJ2-1; 8 nucleotides align to TRBD2. Looked up from germline, CDR1 is SEHNR and CDR2 is FQNEAQ (reference sequence). Trimming at V came to 2 bases and at J to 8 bases, leaving 8 bases not matched to a gene. This CDR3 has 15 amino acids. This CDR3 is CASSLRGGGYDEQFF. The DNA for the CDR3 is TGTGCCAGCAGCTTACGCGGCGGGGGGTACGATGAGCAGTTCTTC.

The J gene is TRBJ1-2, the V gene TRBV5-8; the D gene is possibly TRBD1 (6 bases). The CDR3 covers 15 residues. Germline assignment: CDR1 SGHTS and CDR2 YDEGEE. The V end was cut by 0 bases, the J end by 4 bases, with 13 bases between. As DNA, the CDR3 is TGTGCCAGCAGCTTGGTGGCAGGGGAACTCTATGGCTACACCTTC. Translation gives CASSLVAGELYGYTF. Variable domain in full (rest from reference TRBV5-8 and TRBJ1-2): EAGVTQSPTHLIKTRGQQATLRCSPISGHTSVYWYQQALGLGLQFLLWYDEGEERNRGNFPPRFSGRQFPNYSSELNVNALELEDSALYLCASSLVAGELYGYTFGSGTRLTVV.